One sample yielded the 27 T cell receptor beta chains listed below, sequenced in a study of T cell responses to AZD1222 COVID-19 vaccine. This table comes from immunoSEQ multiplex PCR, and its TCRdb copy is limited to in-frame clones, with some not included. The data contain just under 85,000 clones, roughly nine tenths of them singletons. Material: peripheral blood, obtained on day 0 of AZD1222 vaccination. These receptors were collected from an adult in good health.

This chain joins TRBV5-6 and TRBJ1-1, with D tentatively TRBD1 (6 bases). Germline loops: CDR1 SGHDT, CDR2 YYEEEE. The CDR3 is 15 amino acids. V was trimmed by 2 bases and J by 0 bases, leaving 11 bases between them. The CDR3 loop reads CASSFRGPMNTEAFF. Here the CDR3 DNA reads TGTGCCAGCAGCTTTCGGGGGCCGATGAACACTGAAGCTTTCTTT.

This chain links TRBV5-6 with TRBJ2-1, with TRBD2 identical over 8 bases. This CDR3 contains 16 residues. CDR1 is SGHDT, CDR2 YYEEEE, per germline. V trimming: 0 bases; J trimming: 3 bases; junction bases outside the gene matches: 5. CDR3 bases: TGTGCCAGCAGCTTGGAACGGGGGGGCGACTACAATGAGCAGTTCTTC. It specifies CASSLERGGDYNEQFF. The full variable domain, completed using reference TRBV5-6 and TRBJ2-1, is DAGVTQSPTHLIKTRGQQVTLRCSPKSGHDTVSWYQQALGQGPQFIFQYYEEEERQRGNFPDRFSGHQFPNYSSELNVNALLLGDSALYLCASSLERGGDYNEQFFGPGTRLTVL.

The chain joins TRBV11-2 to TRBJ2-5; 8 bases are a match to TRBD1. V gave up 2 bases and J gave up 7 bases; unmatched junction bases: 9. Germline lookup yields CDR1 SGHAT and CDR2 FQNNGV. The CDR3 covers 15 residues. The CDR3, as DNA: TGTGCCAGCAGCTTACAAGGGACAGGCTGGGGGACCCAGTACTTC. It codes for CASSLQGTGWGTQYF.

This clone was seen a few times. Different DNA sequences within this sample yield the same CDR3. The V call is TRBV6-5, the J call TRBJ1-6; D gene unclear. V dropped 2 bases and J dropped 5 bases, with 7 bases sitting between them. The length of the CDR3 is 14 residues. Germline CDR1 and CDR2: MNHEY and SVGAGI. For the CDR3, the DNA is TGTGCCAGCAGTTACGGCGGGGATAATTCACCCCTCCACTTT. This encodes CASSYGGDNSPLHF.

The chain carries TRBV28 and TRBJ1-1; maybe TRBD1 (6 bases). V lost 6 bases and J lost 3, with 11 bases in between. The germline V gene encodes CDR1 MDHEN and CDR2 SYDVKM. The CDR3 is 13 amino acids. As DNA, the CDR3 is TGTGCCAGCAGGCGGCCAGGGGACACTGAAGCTTTCTTT. Translated, it gives CASRRPGDTEAFF.

This clone is judged medium-sized. The J gene is TRBJ2-1, the V gene TRBV7-9; 9 bases map to TRBD1. Losses at the gene ends were 5 bases for V and 9 bases for J; bases not matched to a gene: 11. Germline V lookup: CDR1 SEHNR, CDR2 FQNEAQ (reference sequence). This CDR3 contains 15 residues. This chain's CDR3 is CASSKGDREFVEQFF. Here the CDR3 DNA reads TGTGCCAGCAGCAAAGGGGACAGGGAATTTGTTGAGCAGTTCTTC.

CDR3 sequence (DNA): TGCGCCAGCAGAAATCCCCTAGCGGGGGGCCACAATGAGCAGTTCTTC. Amino acid sequence: CASRNPLAGGHNEQFF. The chain employs TRBV4-1 and TRBJ2-1; 11 bases map to TRBD2. With V trimmed by 6 bases and J by 5 bases, 9 bases remained unmatched. CDR3 length: 16 residues. CDR1 MGHRA and CDR2 YSYEKL come from the germline V gene.

The chain combines TRBV29-1 with TRBJ1-1; possibly TRBD1 for D (5 bases). Per the germline V gene, CDR1 is SQVTM and CDR2 is ANQGSEA. Deletions cut 6 bases from V and 5 bases from J, with 13 bases between. This CDR3 has 12 residues. CDR3 residues: CSVSGGGTEAFF. The CDR3 nucleotides are TGCAGCGTCTCCGGGGGTGGGACTGAAGCTTTCTTT.

The chain combines TRBV5-4 with TRBJ1-2; D perhaps matches TRBD1 (6 bases). Per germline, CDR1 SGHNT and CDR2 YYREEE (reference sequence). Deletions cut 3 bases from V and 8 bases from J, with 17 bases between. The CDR3 sequence is 14 residues long. The CDR3 sequence: CASSSRTVAIGYTF. In nucleotides, the CDR3 is TGTGCCAGCAGCTCCAGGACAGTTGCGATCGGCTACACCTTC.

The V gene is TRBV19, the J gene TRBJ1-5, with 7 bases matching TRBD1. Germline values: CDR1 LNHDA, CDR2 SQIVND (reference sequence). The CDR3 has 17 residues. V was pared by 2 bases and J by 0 bases, with 7 bases of the junction left unmatched. The CDR3 DNA reads TGTGCCAGTAGTATATCGGGGGGACAGAATAGCAATCAGCCCCAGCATTTT. Protein sequence: CASSISGGQNSNQPQHF.

The gene calls are TRBV24-1 and TRBJ2-2; TRBD1 aligns across 8 bases. V gave up 4 bases and J gave up 2 bases; unmatched junction bases: 5. Germline CDR1 KGHDR, CDR2 SFDVKD. This CDR3 has 16 residues. CDR3 DNA sequence: TGTGCCACCAGTGAATGGACAGGGCTAAACACCGGGGAGCTGTTTTTT. Its translation is CATSEWTGLNTGELFF.

This clone appeared once. The chain carries TRBV18 and TRBJ2-3; 7 nucleotides match TRBD2. Germline V gives CDR1 KGHSH, CDR2 LQKENI. The V gene end was trimmed by 3 bases and the J gene end by 7 bases; junction bases not matched to a gene: 7. This CDR3 has 14 residues. CDR3 loop: CASSPKTSSNTQYF. The CDR3 DNA reads as TGTGCCAGCTCACCCAAGACTAGCTCCAATACGCAGTATTTT.

The gene calls are TRBV9 and TRBJ2-1; D is ambiguous. This CDR3 is 18 amino acids long. CDR1 and CDR2 (germline): SGDLS, YYNGEE. The V and J ends lost 3 bases and 8 bases respectively, with 27 bases between them. The CDR3: CASSANPPSSNWVDEQFF. CDR3 DNA: TGTGCCAGCAGCGCCAACCCCCCCAGTAGTAATTGGGTAGATGAGCAGTTCTTC.

The chain has TRBV18 and TRBJ2-2; 7 nucleotides match TRBD1. Germline CDR1 and CDR2: KGHSH and LQKENI. V shed 6 bases, J shed 0 bases, and the junction held 4 bases outside the gene matches. There are 15 residues in the CDR3. The CDR3 loop reads CASSTGTANTGELFF. For the CDR3, the DNA is TGTGCCAGCTCGACCGGGACAGCGAACACCGGGGAGCTGTTTTTT. The entire variable domain, with the rest obtained from reference TRBV18 and TRBJ2-2, is as follows: NAGVMQNPRHLVRRRGQEARLRCSPMKGHSHVYWYRQLPEEGLKFMVYLQKENIIDESGMPKERFSAEFPKEGPSILRIQQVVRGDSAAYFCASSTGTANTGELFFGEGSRLTVL.

The CDR3 nucleotides read TGTGCCAGTAGTCAACAGGGCGGACAGCCCCAGCATTTT. Amino acids: CASSQQGGQPQHF. The chain is built from TRBV19 and TRBJ1-5, with a possible D match to TRBD1 (6 bases). There are 13 residues in the CDR3. Germline CDR1 and CDR2: LNHDA and SQIVND (reference sequence). Trimming stripped 5 bases from V and 7 bases from J, with 12 bases between. Full variable domain (missing parts from reference TRBV19 and TRBJ1-5): DGGITQSPKYLFRKEGQNVTLSCEQNLNHDAMYWYRQDPGQGLRLIYYSQIVNDFQKGDIAEGYSVSREKKESFPLTVTSAQKNPTAFYLCASSQQGGQPQHFGDGTRLSIL.

The chain employs TRBV7-2 and TRBJ1-2; no definite D call. The V end lost 5 bases, the J end lost 7 bases, and 17 bases lay between the germline ends. CDR1 SGHTA and CDR2 FQGNSA come from the germline V gene. CDR3 length: 14 residues. CDR3 sequence: CASSTRNGMGGYTF. CDR3 nucleotide sequence: TGTGCCAGCAGCACCCGTAACGGGATGGGTGGCTACACCTTC.

The V call is TRBV7-2, the J call TRBJ1-1, with unresolved D. V lost 6 bases and J 0 bases, leaving 8 bases between the germline ends. CDR1 SGHTA and CDR2 FQGNSA come from the germline V gene. The CDR3 is 13 residues long. The CDR3 DNA reads as TGTGCCAGCAGAGAACAGTTGAACACTGAAGCTTTCTTT. Residues: CASREQLNTEAFF.

The rearrangement uses TRBV28 and TRBJ1-1; D unclear. V lost 5 bases and J 4 bases, leaving 11 bases between the germline ends. Germline lookup yields CDR1 MDHEN and CDR2 SYDVKM. The CDR3 contains 13 residues. The DNA of the CDR3 is TGTGCCAGCAGTGTCCCCAGATTCACTGAAGCTTTCTTT. Its translation is CASSVPRFTEAFF.

V is TRBV6-2 or TRBV6-3 and J is TRBJ2-7; 10 nucleotides match TRBD2. CDR3 length equals 19 residues. Trimming at V came to 0 bases and at J to 1 base, leaving 12 bases not matched to a gene. The germline V gene encodes CDR1 MNHEY and CDR2 SVGEGT. Here the CDR3 DNA reads TGTGCCAGCAGTTACTCGGCTAGCGGGAGTGCAAGGCGGTCCTACGAGCAGTACTTC. Amino acid sequence: CASSYSASGSARRSYEQYF.

This clone was seen many times. This CDR3 is CASSPGGVTNEKLFF. CDR3 coding DNA: TGTGCCAGCAGTCCCGGAGGGGTAACTAATGAAAAACTGTTTTTT. The rearrangement links TRBV6-5 to TRBJ1-4, with D perhaps matching TRBD1 (5 bases). Germline V gene sequence: CDR1 MNHEY, CDR2 SVGAGI. Trimming pared 5 bases from V and 1 base from J, leaving 11 bases between. CDR3 length equals 15 residues.

This clone has only a few counts. This chain joins TRBV3-1 (or the pseudogene TRBV3-2) and TRBJ2-7, with 7 positions matching TRBD1. From germline, CDR1 is LGHDT and CDR2 YNNKEL (reference sequence). The CDR3 spans 14 residues. V shed 4 bases and J 2 bases; nucleotides not matched to a gene: 5. The CDR3 DNA follows: TGTGCCAGCAGCCGGGGGACAGTCCCCTACGAGCAGTACTTC. Its translation: CASSRGTVPYEQYF.

This clone is a singleton in its sample. The chain employs TRBV28 and TRBJ2-1, with a weak D call TRBD2 (6 bases). V lost 6 bases to trimming and J lost 2 bases, with 17 bases between them. This CDR3 has 16 amino acids. CDR1 and CDR2 (germline): MDHEN, SYDVKM. CDR3 sequence: CASSPPGGGAYNEQFF. The CDR3 bases are TGTGCCAGCAGCCCTCCGGGTGGCGGGGCCTACAATGAGCAGTTCTTC.

This chain joins TRBV3-1 (or the pseudogene TRBV3-2) and TRBJ2-7; 12 nucleotides match TRBD2. CDR1 and CDR2 (germline): LGHDT, YNNKEL (reference sequence). This CDR3 region has 18 residues. After removal of 2 bases from V and 1 base from J, the junction contained 9 bases not matched to a gene. CDR3 DNA: TGTGCCAGCAGCCAACGGGCACTAGCGGGGGGTCATTCCTACGAGCAGTACTTC. Translating it yields CASSQRALAGGHSYEQYF.

For the CDR3, the DNA is TGTGCCAGCAGCTCTCTAGGGACAGGGGGCCACGAGCAGTACTTC. Residues: CASSSLGTGGHEQYF. This sequence joins TRBV5-5 and TRBJ2-7; 12 positions agree with TRBD1. Germline V gene sequence: CDR1 SGHKS, CDR2 YYEKEE (reference sequence). J gave up 5 bases and V 3 bases, and 6 bases lay outside the gene matches. This CDR3 is built from 15 residues.

The genes are TRBV6-5 and TRBJ1-2; no definite D call. The CDR3 runs to 13 residues. V was clipped by 5 bases and J by 4 bases, with 11 bases between them. In germline, CDR1 is MNHEY, CDR2 SVGAGI. The CDR3 loop reads CASSPFGPYGYTF. DNA of the CDR3: TGTGCCAGCAGTCCCTTTGGGCCCTATGGCTACACCTTC.

This chain's CDR3 is CASSLGQGNSPLHF. The CDR3 DNA reads TGCGCCAGCAGCTTGGGGCAGGGCAATTCACCCCTCCACTTT. The chain links TRBV5-1 to TRBJ1-6; D is perhaps TRBD1 (5 bases). Germline V gives CDR1 SGHRS, CDR2 YFSETQ. The CDR3 has 14 residues. The V gene lost 0 bases and the J gene lost 7 bases, with 8 bases spanning the gap.

The chain links TRBV6-1 to TRBJ1-6; 7 bases agree with TRBD1. Germline V gene lookup returns CDR1 MNHNS and CDR2 SASEGT. Trimming took 4 bases from V and 7 from J; bases not matched to a gene: 10. The CDR3 sequence is 16 residues long. CDR3 in DNA: TGTGCCAGCAGTGTCGGAGACAGGGTGAGGAATTCACCCCTCCACTTT. Protein product: CASSVGDRVRNSPLHF.